This T cell receptor (beta chain) was recorded in a study of T cells after yellow fever vaccination. Findings and caveats of the study: Most primary-vaccination clones reappeared after the booster (about 97% CD4, about 88% CD8). Abundant bulk-population clonotypes could contaminate the FACS-sorted repertoires.

For this clonotype: Its antigen is currently unknown.

This CDR3 has 11 amino acids. From germline, CDR1 is SNHLY and CDR2 FYNNEI. The V segment lost 11 bases and the J segment 5 bases; nucleotides outside the gene matches: 0. Conversion of TCR transcripts into cDNA relied on 5'RACE template switching, which added a universal primer site and UMIs. TCRdb analysed the 5' RACE reads with MiXCR anew, one entry per CDR3 protein. The profile shows some 340,000 distinct CDR3 sequences, around a tenth of them singletons. The sequenced sample was CD4+ T cells sorted from PBMCs, obtained 45 days after the yellow fever booster vaccination. The clonotype originates from a man between 18 and 29 years old who received the YFV17D yellow fever vaccine. The chain has TRBV2 and TRBJ2-2; 9 positions match TRBD1. The CDR3 nucleotides are TGTGCCGGACAGGGGACCGGGGAGCTGTTTTTT. This codes for CAGQGTGELFF.